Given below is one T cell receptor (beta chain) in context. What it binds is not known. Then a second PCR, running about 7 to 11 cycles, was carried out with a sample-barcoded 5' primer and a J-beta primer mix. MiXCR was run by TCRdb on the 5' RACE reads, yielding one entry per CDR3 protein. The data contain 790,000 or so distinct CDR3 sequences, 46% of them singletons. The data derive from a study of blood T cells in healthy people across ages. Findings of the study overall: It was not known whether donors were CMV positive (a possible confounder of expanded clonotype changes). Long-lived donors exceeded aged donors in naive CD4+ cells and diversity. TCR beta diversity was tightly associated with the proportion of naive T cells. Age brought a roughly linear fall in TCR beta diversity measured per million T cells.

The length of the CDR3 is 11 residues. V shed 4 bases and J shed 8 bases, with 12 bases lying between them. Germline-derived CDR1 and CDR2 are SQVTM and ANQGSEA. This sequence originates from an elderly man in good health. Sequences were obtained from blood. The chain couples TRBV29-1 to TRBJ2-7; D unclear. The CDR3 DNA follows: TGCAGCGTTGCTGCAGGTCTCAAGCAGTACTTC. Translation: CSVAAGLKQYF.